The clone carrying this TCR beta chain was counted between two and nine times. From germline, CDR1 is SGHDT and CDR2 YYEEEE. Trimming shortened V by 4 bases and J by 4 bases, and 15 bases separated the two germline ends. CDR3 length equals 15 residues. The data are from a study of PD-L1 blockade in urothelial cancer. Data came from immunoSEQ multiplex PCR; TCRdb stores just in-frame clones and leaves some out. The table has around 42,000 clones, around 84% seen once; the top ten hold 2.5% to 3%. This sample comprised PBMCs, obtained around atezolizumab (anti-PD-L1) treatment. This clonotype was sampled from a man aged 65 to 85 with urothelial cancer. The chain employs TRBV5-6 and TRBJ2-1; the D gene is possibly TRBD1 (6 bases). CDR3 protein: CASSLDRTFYNEQFF. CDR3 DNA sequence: TGTGCCAGCAGCCTTGACAGGACATTTTACAATGAGCAGTTCTTC.